The 26 T cell receptor beta chains reported below all come from one sample, sequenced in a study of type 1 and type 2 diabetes patients (dated by TCRdb to the mid-2010s). The reads were generated on an Illumina MiSeq. Genomic DNA from sorted T cell subsets was used as template for TCRbeta CDR3 amplification. The TCRbeta CDR3 region was amplified by multiplex PCR using 30 forward and 13 reverse primers. TCRdb redid the processing of the public reads, applying fastp at Q25 and MiXCR, and retained in-frame beta chains. Merged by CDR3 protein, the rows form single entries marked with the most common genes and DNA. The sample table shows approximately 260,000 distinct CDR3 sequences, and roughly 44% are seen once. The ten most abundant clones make up approximately 14% of the sample. What was sequenced was peripheral blood mononuclear cells (PBMCs). These receptors all come from a man aged 18-30 years with type 2 diabetes.

The chain joins TRBV9 to TRBJ2-2; tentatively, D is TRBD2 (5 bases). Germline CDR1 and CDR2: SGDLS and YYNGEE. CDR3 length: 14 amino acids. Trimming took off 6 bases at V and 2 bases at J, with 11 bases between the two ends. CDR3 protein: CASNEGHNTGELFF. Here the CDR3 DNA reads TGTGCCAGCAATGAGGGCCATAACACCGGGGAGCTGTTTTTT.

The chain employs TRBV28 and TRBJ2-5; 8 bases match TRBD2. Per germline, CDR1 MDHEN and CDR2 SYDVKM. V was pared by 3 bases and J by 1 base, with 4 bases of the junction left unmatched. The CDR3 covers 15 residues. The CDR3 here is CASSFDREGQETQYF. CDR3 sequence (DNA): TGTGCCAGCAGTTTTGACCGGGAGGGCCAAGAGACCCAGTACTTC.

V usage is TRBV2 and J usage is TRBJ2-2; D might be TRBD2 (5 bases). The V end was cut by 6 bases, the J end by 4 bases, with 15 bases between. Germline CDR1 SNHLY, CDR2 FYNNEI. The CDR3 is 15 residues long. The CDR3 sequence: CASSLHASSTGELFF. Written as DNA, the CDR3 is TGTGCCAGCAGCTTACACGCTAGCAGCACCGGGGAGCTGTTTTTT.

There are a few counts of this clonotype. The V gene is TRBV19, the J gene TRBJ2-7, with D hard to call. V dropped 7 bases and J dropped 0 bases, with 10 bases sitting between them. CDR3 length equals 13 residues. Germline loops: CDR1 LNHDA, CDR2 SQIVND (reference sequence). CDR3 protein: CASMDGYSYEQYF. The CDR3, as DNA: TGTGCCAGTATGGACGGGTACTCCTACGAGCAGTACTTC.

This clonotype was recorded at least ten times. This chain joins TRBV30 and TRBJ1-5, with no clear D. Germline-derived CDR1 and CDR2 are GTSNPN and SVGIG (reference sequence). V was shortened by 0 bases and J by 7 bases, with 4 bases between the two germline ends. There are 11 residues in the CDR3. Here the CDR3 reads CAWSVRQPQHF. DNA of the CDR3: TGTGCCTGGAGTGTACGCCAGCCCCAGCATTTT.

With respect to this clonotype: At one end, the junction sequence differs from germline, possibly due to a read error. The J gene is TRBJ1-1, the V gene TRBV10-3; D perhaps matches TRBD1 (6 bases). Looked up from germline, CDR1 is ENHRY and CDR2 is SYGVKD. The CDR3 spans 13 residues. The CDR3 region is CASSRQENTEAFF. In DNA form, the CDR3 reads TGTGCCAGCAGTAGACAGGAGAACACTGAAGCTTTCTTT.

This clonotype was seen repeatedly, ten times or more. This chain links TRBV10-3 with TRBJ2-5; no reliable D call. Trimming took 0 bases from V and 8 from J, leaving 4 bases between them. The CDR3 loop spans 11 amino acids. The V gene's germline CDR1 is ENHRY and CDR2 SYGVKD. The CDR3 bases are TGTGCCATCAGTGAGTCTGGAACCCAGTACTTC. It codes for CAISESGTQYF.

This clonotype has a handful of counts. This chain connects TRBV29-1 to TRBJ2-3; 10 bases are a match to TRBD2. This CDR3 contains 18 residues. Germline V gene sequence: CDR1 SQVTM, CDR2 ANQGSEA. V lost 3 bases, J lost 0 bases, and 12 bases stayed unmatched. The CDR3 region has the DNA TGCAGCGTTGAGGGGATGGCTAGCGGGGGCCCCAGCACAGATACGCAGTATTTT. Translation: CSVEGMASGGPSTDTQYF.

The CDR3 protein is CATSGAAEETQYF. The CDR3 region has the DNA TGTGCCACCAGTGGGGCCGCGGAAGAGACCCAGTACTTC. The chain recombines TRBV14 with TRBJ2-5, with D maybe TRBD1 (5 bases). Germline lookup yields CDR1 SGHDN and CDR2 FVKESK. The V and J ends lost 10 bases and 3 bases respectively, with 15 bases between them. The CDR3 extends over 13 amino acids.

The chain is built from TRBV6-5 and TRBJ2-3; tentative D call: TRBD1 (6 bases). CDR3 length: 15 residues. In germline, CDR1 is MNHEY, CDR2 SVGAGI. Deletions cut 2 bases from V and 1 base from J, with 10 bases between. The CDR3 bases are TGTGCCAGCAGTTACATGGGACAACGCACAGATACGCAGTATTTT. Encoded protein: CASSYMGQRTDTQYF.

In this sample, this clonotype turned up a few times. A junction boundary mismatches the germline segment, possibly from a read error. The chain couples TRBV5-1 to TRBJ2-2, with D perhaps TRBD2 (6 bases). The CDR3 totals 14 residues. Germline V CDR1 and CDR2: SGHRS, YFSETQ. The CDR3 nucleotides read TGTGCCAGCAGCCGTGGGGGGAGCACCGGGGAGCTGTTTTTT. Amino acids: CASSRGGSTGELFF.

This clonotype has more than one count but fewer than ten. The V and J genes are TRBV6-6 and TRBJ2-5; a weak D match, TRBD2 (6 bases). Germline loops: CDR1 MNHNY, CDR2 SVGAGI (reference sequence). CDR3 length: 13 amino acids. The ends were cut back, 2 bases at V and 5 bases at J, with 9 bases in the middle. Here the CDR3 DNA reads TGTGCCAGCAGTTACAACGGAGGGGAGACCCAGTACTTC. Encoded protein: CASSYNGGETQYF.

This clonotype was detected only a few times. The chain uses TRBV5-1 and TRBJ2-2, with 9 bases lining up with TRBD1. Germline CDR1 SGHRS, CDR2 YFSETQ. V gave up 0 bases and J gave up 5 bases; unmatched junction bases: 5. The CDR3 covers 16 residues. The CDR3 coding sequence is TGCGCCAGCAGCTTGGAAGGGACAGGGTTAACCGGGGAGCTGTTTTTT. This gives the protein CASSLEGTGLTGELFF.

This clonotype was recorded a few times. The chain combines TRBV7-9 with TRBJ2-7; D remains ambiguous. Trimming pared 4 bases from V and 3 bases from J, leaving 16 bases between. In germline, CDR1 is SEHNR, CDR2 FQNEAQ (reference sequence). The CDR3 is 15 residues long. The CDR3 loop is CASSSNNRADYEQYF. The CDR3 DNA reads TGTGCCAGCAGCTCGAATAACCGGGCCGACTACGAGCAGTACTTC.

This clonotype is medium-sized within its sample. The chain employs TRBV7-8 and TRBJ1-4; D is possibly TRBD1 (5 bases). This CDR3 spans 13 amino acids. Germline V lookup: CDR1 SGHVS, CDR2 FQNEAQ. Trimming removed 5 bases from V and 13 bases from J, with 17 bases in between. CDR3 sequence reads: CASSPWDGQGLFF. CDR3 DNA sequence: TGTGCCAGCAGCCCGTGGGATGGACAAGGACTGTTTTTT.

This clonotype was counted only a few times. J is TRBJ1-2 and V is TRBV19; 8 bases map to TRBD1. The CDR3 covers 13 residues. The germline CDR1 and CDR2 sequences are LNHDA and SQIVND (reference sequence). V lost 6 bases and J lost 6; bases outside the gene matches: 6. CDR3 sequence (DNA): TGTGCCAGTAGGACAGGGGATATAGATGGCTACACCTTC. Amino acid sequence: CASRTGDIDGYTF. The full variable domain, with the rest looked up from reference TRBV19 and TRBJ1-2, is DGGITQSPKYLFRKEGQNVTLSCEQNLNHDAMYWYRQDPGQGLRLIYYSQIVNDFQKGDIAEGYSVSREKKESFPLTVTSAQKNPTAFYLCASRTGDIDGYTFGSGTRLTVV.

The chain has TRBV19 and TRBJ2-5, with D maybe TRBD2 (6 bases). With the DNA end fitting TRBJ2-1 better, the J assignment may be wrong. Germline assignment: CDR1 LNHDA and CDR2 SQIVND (reference sequence). The CDR3 sequence is 14 residues long. Here the CDR3 DNA reads TGTGCCAGTAGTATAGTAGGAGGGGACAATGAGCAGTTCTTC. Its protein is CASSIVGGDNEQFF.

In its sample, this clonotype was seen a few times. The genes are TRBV19 and TRBJ2-7, with D possibly being TRBD1 or TRBD2 (5 bases each). Germline CDR1 and CDR2: LNHDA and SQIVND (reference sequence). Deletions cut 9 bases from V and 2 bases from J, with 20 bases between. The CDR3 sequence is 15 residues long. The CDR3 loop reads CASATSGTHAYEQYF. CDR3 sequence (DNA): TGTGCCAGCGCCACATCCGGGACGCACGCCTACGAGCAGTACTTC.

The rearrangement uses TRBV19 and TRBJ2-3, with a possible D match to TRBD2 (5 bases). Germline V gives CDR1 LNHDA, CDR2 SQIVND (reference sequence). This CDR3 contains 15 residues. Trimming pared 6 bases from V and 0 bases from J, leaving 13 bases between. CDR3 DNA sequence: TGTGCCAGTAGCCGGCTAGGCGGGAGCACAGATACGCAGTATTTT. This codes for CASSRLGGSTDTQYF.

This clonotype has just a few counts. The V call is TRBV7-3, the J call TRBJ1-6; D uncertain. CDR1 is SGHTA, CDR2 FQGTGA, per germline. The germline V and J ends were trimmed by 5 bases and 9 bases, with 11 bases remaining between them. The CDR3 loop spans 13 amino acids. This CDR3 reads CASSPDLRSPLHF. The CDR3 DNA is TGTGCCAGCAGCCCCGACCTCCGTTCACCCCTCCACTTT.

As regards this clonotype: A read error may be the cause here, since a much bigger clone is one base away. This chain uses TRBV30 with TRBJ2-7; D unresolved. The J call could be wrong; TRBJ1-2 is a better fit for the DNA end. CDR1 is GTSNPN and CDR2 is SVGIG in the germline V gene (reference sequence). The CDR3 consists of 12 residues. In nucleotides, the CDR3 is TGTGCCTGGAGCGCCTTTGGGCCAAGCTACACCTTC. Its translation: CAWSAFGPSYTF.

There are a few counts of this clonotype. The CDR3 DNA sequence: TGTGCCAGCAGCACCTCAGGGAAATGGGAACAGCCCCAGCATTTT. It is translated as CASSTSGKWEQPQHF. V usage is TRBV7-2 and J usage is TRBJ1-5; D may be TRBD1 (5 bases). The CDR3 loop spans 15 amino acids. The germline V and J ends were trimmed by 5 bases and 7 bases, with 18 bases remaining between them. The germline V gene has CDR1 SGHTA and CDR2 FQGNSA.

Here the CDR3 reads CASRESRDRSYGYTF. The DNA for the CDR3 is TGTGCCAGCAGAGAATCCCGGGACAGGAGCTATGGCTACACCTTC. J is TRBJ1-2 and V is TRBV2; TRBD1 agrees at 8 bases. The CDR3 runs 15 residues. Germline V lookup: CDR1 SNHLY, CDR2 FYNNEI. The trim removed 6 bases at V and 4 bases at J, leaving 10 bases unmatched.

This clonotype was seen only a few times. The genes are TRBV6-5 and TRBJ2-1; D is uncertain. Germline V gene sequence: CDR1 MNHEY, CDR2 SVGAGI. CDR3 length equals 16 residues. Trimming left V 2 bases short and J 4 bases short, with 15 bases between. The CDR3 region has the DNA TGTGCCAGCAGTTACACGGCCCGAGTTACTTACAATGAGCAGTTCTTC. This translates into CASSYTARVTYNEQFF.

This clonotype was seen more than once but under ten times. The genes are TRBV10-3 and TRBJ2-7; D gene ambiguous. V was shortened by 6 bases and J by 3 bases, with 9 bases between the two germline ends. Germline V gene lookup returns CDR1 ENHRY and CDR2 SYGVKD. The CDR3 is made up of 12 amino acids. CDR3 in amino acids: CAISGTSYEQYF. CDR3 bases: TGTGCCATCAGCGGCACGAGCTACGAGCAGTACTTC.

This chain joins TRBV3-1 and TRBJ2-1; D gene unclear. The CDR3 has 14 amino acids. Trimming took 0 bases from V and 4 from J, leaving 7 bases between them. Germline lookup yields CDR1 LGHDT and CDR2 YNNKEL (reference sequence). In DNA, the CDR3 is TGTGCCAGCAGCCAAGATCCACGGTACAATGAGCAGTTCTTC. This codes for CASSQDPRYNEQFF.